This TCR beta chain was observed in a study of blood T cell repertoires in COVID-19. Study details: The cDNA or gDNA used as material had been derived from T cells, B-cell-depleted T cells, or PBMCs.

In the authors' workflow: Estimates of nucleated cell counts were drawn from the amplification of reference gene primers. Sequenced by immunoSEQ multiplex PCR; TCRdb stores in-frame clones only, minus some. Clone size and the V and J calls come from that table; the DNA yielded D and trimming. Of 65,000 to 75,000 clones detected, roughly nine tenths appear once; the ten largest clones hold less than 5.5%. The CDR3 consists of 13 residues. Trimming stripped 4 bases from V and 6 bases from J, with 10 bases between. The V gene's germline CDR1 is SEHNR and CDR2 FQNEAQ (reference sequence). The clonotype originates from a middle-aged man with active COVID-19. The chain recombines TRBV7-9 with TRBJ2-1; no firm D call. Sequencing was performed on peripheral blood. The CDR3: CASSSFSRNEQFF. Written as DNA, the CDR3 is TGTGCCAGCAGCTCATTTAGCCGCAATGAGCAGTTCTTC. Supplemented by reference TRBV7-9 and TRBJ2-1, the full variable domain reads DTGVSQNPRHKITKRGQNVTFRCDPISEHNRLYWYRQTLGQGPEFLTYFQNEAQLEKSRLLSDRFSAERPKGSFSTLEIQRTEQGDSAMYLCASSSFSRNEQFFGPGTRLTVL.